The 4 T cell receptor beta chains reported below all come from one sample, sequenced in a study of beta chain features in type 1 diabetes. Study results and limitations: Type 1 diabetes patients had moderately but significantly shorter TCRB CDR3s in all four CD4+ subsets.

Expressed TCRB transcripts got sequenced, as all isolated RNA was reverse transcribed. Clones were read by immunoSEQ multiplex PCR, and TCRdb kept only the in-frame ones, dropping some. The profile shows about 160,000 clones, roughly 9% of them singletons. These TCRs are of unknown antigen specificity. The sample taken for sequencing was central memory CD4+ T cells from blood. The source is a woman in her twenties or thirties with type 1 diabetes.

As DNA, the CDR3 is TGCAGCGTTGAAGGGGGGCGAGGCGAGCAGTACTTC. Protein: CSVEGGRGEQYF. V and J are TRBV29-1 and TRBJ2-7; possibly TRBD1 for D (6 bases). The CDR3 sequence is 12 residues long. V was clipped by 1 base and J by 6 bases, with 10 bases between them. Germline V CDR1 and CDR2: SQVTM, ANQGSEA.

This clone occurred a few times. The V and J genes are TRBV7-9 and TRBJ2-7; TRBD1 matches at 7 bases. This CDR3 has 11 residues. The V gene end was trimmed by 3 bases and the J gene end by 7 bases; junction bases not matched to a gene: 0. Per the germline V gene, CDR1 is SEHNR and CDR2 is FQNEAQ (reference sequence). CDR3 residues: CASSLDREQYF. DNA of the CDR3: TGTGCCAGCAGCTTGGACAGGGAGCAGTACTTC.

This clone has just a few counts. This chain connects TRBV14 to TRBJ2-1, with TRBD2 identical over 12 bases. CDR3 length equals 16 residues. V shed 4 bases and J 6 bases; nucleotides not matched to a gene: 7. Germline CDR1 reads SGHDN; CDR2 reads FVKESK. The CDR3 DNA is TGTGCCAGCAGCCGGACTAGCGGGACCTGGGGCAATGAGCAGTTCTTC. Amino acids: CASSRTSGTWGNEQFF.

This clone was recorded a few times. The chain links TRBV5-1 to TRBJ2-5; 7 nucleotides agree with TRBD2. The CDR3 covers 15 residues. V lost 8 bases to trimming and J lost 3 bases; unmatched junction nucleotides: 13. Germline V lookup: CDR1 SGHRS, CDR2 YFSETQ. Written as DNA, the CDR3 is TGCGCCAGTCGGCTAAGCGGGACGGCCGAAGAGACCCAGTACTTC. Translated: CASRLSGTAEETQYF.